This TCR beta chain was retrieved from a study of T cells after yellow fever vaccination. Points from the study as a whole: Weaker overall was a secondary response that nonetheless peaked faster, on day 5 versus 15. Primary-vaccination clones mostly resurfaced post-booster (about 95% CD4, approximately 89% CD8).

Making TCR cDNA involved 5'RACE template switching, which added UMIs and a universal primer site. Each CDR3 protein gets one entry after TCRdb re-called the 5' RACE reads with MiXCR. The repertoire has about 320,000 distinct CDR3 sequences, around 10% of them found once; the top ten carry 3% to 4%. Trimming left V 3 bases short and J 2 bases short, with 8 bases between. Germline-derived CDR1 and CDR2 are DFQATT and SNEGSKA (reference sequence). CDR3 length: 12 amino acids. This clonotype has just a few counts. Its matching antigen is unknown. The clonotype was recovered from a young man who received the YFV17D yellow fever vaccine. This chain uses TRBV20-1 with TRBJ2-7; D not resolved. Sequenced here: CD4+ T cells sorted from PBMCs, sampled 45 days after the yellow fever booster vaccination. CDR3 in amino acids: CSASKAAYEQYF. Here the CDR3 DNA reads TGCAGTGCTAGTAAGGCAGCCTACGAGCAGTACTTC.